Listed here is a single T cell receptor (beta chain). Antigen specificity is unknown. The data were taken from a study of OX40 agonist ivuxolimab in advanced cancers. Study summary: The patients received agonistic anti-OX40 (CD134) antibody ivuxolimab. Dose-escalation patients' cancers were hepatocellular carcinoma, melanoma, renal cell or head and neck cancer. Study findings and constraints: Circulating CD4+ and CD8+ T cells showed clonal expansion by week 6 at 0.1 to 3.0 mg/kg. Among some nonresponders, normalized T-cell clonal expansion was also low.

CDR1 is MNHEY and CDR2 is SVGAGI in the germline V gene. The ends lost 2 bases at V and 4 bases at J; junction bases unmatched: 4. CDR3 length: 15 residues. Libraries were prepared by immunoSEQ multiplex PCR; TCRdb keeps only in-frame clonotypes and omits some of them. Of about 32,000 clones listed, 65% to 85% were seen once; the top ten hold 15% to 20%. The sequences come from CD4+ or CD8+ T cells sorted from blood, collected in a trial of the OX40 agonist ivuxolimab. The chain combines TRBV6-5 with TRBJ1-1; 10 nucleotides align to TRBD1. The sequence derives from an adult with an advanced solid tumor such as melanoma, head and neck, liver or kidney cancer. The CDR3 bases are TGTGCCAGCAGTTACGGGACAGGGGCGCGCACTGAAGCTTTCTTT. Residues: CASSYGTGARTEAFF.